These T cell receptor beta chains were read from a single sample in a study of cytomegalovirus exposure and HLA in healthy donors. The table came from immunoSEQ multiplex PCR; TCRdb's copy has only in-frame clones and leaves some out. The top ten clones hold around 2.3% of a sample with about 170,000 clones, roughly 83% of them seen once. Sequencing used PBMCs. These receptor sequences come from a woman aged 45-60 years in good health and CMV-seronegative. CDR3s include the opening cysteine and the closing phenylalanine or tryptophan. Each record gives: clone size, D gene, V gene, J gene, CDR3 length, CDR3 protein, CDR3 DNA. D genes are given only for firm matches. Expanded clones get a size class; other rows say once, few or many, or leave the size out.

abundance: NA; d_gene: TRBD1; v_gene: TRBV9; j_gene: TRBJ2-7; len: 14; CDR3aa: CASSPWDSSYEQYF; CDR3nt: TGTGCCAGCAGCCCTTGGGACAGCTCCTACGAGCAGTACTTC
abundance: NA; d_gene: NA; v_gene: TRBV5-1; j_gene: TRBJ1-4; len: 14; CDR3aa: CASSLEEVREKLFF; CDR3nt: TGCGCCAGCAGCTTGGAGGAGGTTCGGGAAAAACTGTTTTTT
abundance: NA; d_gene: NA; v_gene: TRBV28; j_gene: TRBJ2-1; len: 12; CDR3aa: CASSVTVKTQFF; CDR3nt: TGTGCCAGCAGTGTGACAGTGAAAACGCAGTTCTTC
abundance: NA; d_gene: NA; v_gene: TRBV14; j_gene: TRBJ2-7; len: 14; CDR3aa: CASSQVTAAYEQYF; CDR3nt: TGTGCCAGCAGCCAAGTAACAGCGGCCTACGAGCAGTACTTC
abundance: few; d_gene: TRBD1; v_gene: TRBV10-1; j_gene: TRBJ1-2; len: 15; CDR3aa: CASGDRGRKLYGYTF; CDR3nt: TGCGCCAGCGGGGACAGGGGGCGGAAACTCTATGGCTACACCTTC
abundance: NA; d_gene: NA; v_gene: TRBV11-3; j_gene: TRBJ2-7; len: 14; CDR3aa: CASSLGPTVYEQYF; CDR3nt: TGTGCCAGCAGCTTAGGGCCGACAGTTTACGAGCAGTACTTC
abundance: NA; d_gene: TRBD2; v_gene: TRBV25-1; j_gene: TRBJ2-3; len: 14; CDR3aa: CASNPGGGGDTQYF; CDR3nt: TGTGCCAGCAATCCGGGTGGGGGAGGGGATACGCAGTATTTT
abundance: NA; d_gene: TRBD1; v_gene: TRBV18; j_gene: TRBJ2-5; len: 14; CDR3aa: CASSPGQGQETQYF; CDR3nt: TGTGCCAGCTCACCAGGACAGGGCCAAGAGACCCAGTACTTC
abundance: NA; d_gene: TRBD2; v_gene: TRBV25-1; j_gene: TRBJ2-1; len: 14; CDR3aa: CASTPSGYNNEQFF; CDR3nt: TGTGCCAGCACGCCTAGCGGTTATAACAATGAGCAGTTCTTC
abundance: once; d_gene: TRBD1; v_gene: TRBV14; j_gene: TRBJ2-7; len: 15; CDR3aa: CASSLAGQGSYEQYF; CDR3nt: TGTGCCAGCAGCTTAGCGGGACAGGGGTCCTACGAGCAGTACTTC
abundance: NA; d_gene: NA; v_gene: TRBV5-6; j_gene: TRBJ1-1; len: 14; CDR3aa: CASSPRGLNTEAFF; CDR3nt: TGTGCCAGCAGCCCCAGGGGCCTGAACACTGAAGCTTTCTTT
abundance: few; d_gene: NA; v_gene: TRBV7-2; j_gene: TRBJ1-2; len: 15; CDR3aa: CASSLLGRERYGYTF; CDR3nt: TGTGCCAGCAGCTTACTCGGGCGGGAGCGCTATGGCTACACCTTC
abundance: NA; d_gene: NA; v_gene: TRBV7-9; j_gene: TRBJ2-3; len: 16; CDR3aa: CASSPGFQRGTDTQYF; CDR3nt: TGTGCCAGCAGCCCAGGCTTCCAGCGGGGCACAGATACGCAGTATTTT
abundance: NA; d_gene: NA; v_gene: TRBV6-5; j_gene: TRBJ1-1; len: 11; CDR3aa: CASSYRLKAFF; CDR3nt: TGTGCCAGCAGCTACAGACTCAAAGCTTTCTTT
abundance: NA; d_gene: NA; v_gene: TRBV9; j_gene: TRBJ1-1; len: 17; CDR3aa: CASSVDGGRGVNTEAFF; CDR3nt: TGTGCCAGCAGCGTAGACGGGGGAAGGGGAGTGAACACTGAAGCTTTCTTT
abundance: NA; d_gene: NA; v_gene: TRBV7-2; j_gene: TRBJ1-5; len: 15; CDR3aa: CASSSGGRGARYQHF; CDR3nt: TGTGCCAGCAGCTCAGGCGGCAGGGGAGCCCGCTACCAGCATTTT
abundance: few; d_gene: TRBD2; v_gene: TRBV5-1; j_gene: TRBJ2-1; len: 15; CDR3aa: CASRAGEAGYNEQFF; CDR3nt: TGCGCCAGCAGAGCGGGGGAGGCTGGGTACAATGAGCAGTTCTTC
abundance: NA; d_gene: TRBD2; v_gene: TRBV27; j_gene: TRBJ2-7; len: 13; CDR3aa: CASRLAGKREQYF; CDR3nt: TGTGCCAGCAGGCTAGCGGGGAAGCGCGAGCAGTACTTC
abundance: NA; d_gene: NA; v_gene: TRBV4-1; j_gene: TRBJ2-7; len: 15; CDR3aa: CASSQDWEEPYEQYF; CDR3nt: TGCGCCAGCAGCCAAGATTGGGAGGAACCCTACGAGCAGTACTTC
abundance: few; d_gene: NA; v_gene: TRBV5-6; j_gene: TRBJ1-4; len: 16; CDR3aa: CASSLGRGRSNEKLFF; CDR3nt: TGTGCCAGCAGCTTGGGGAGGGGTCGGTCTAATGAAAAACTGTTTTTT
abundance: NA; d_gene: NA; v_gene: TRBV7-2; j_gene: TRBJ1-5; len: 15; CDR3aa: CASSASPRGNQPQHF; CDR3nt: TGTGCCAGCAGCGCGTCCCCACGGGGAAATCAGCCCCAGCATTTT
abundance: NA; d_gene: NA; v_gene: TRBV5-1; j_gene: TRBJ2-2; len: 16; CDR3aa: CASSLQSRLQTGELFF; CDR3nt: TGCGCCAGCAGCTTGCAGTCCAGGCTTCAGACCGGGGAGCTGTTTTTT
abundance: NA; d_gene: NA; v_gene: TRBV19; j_gene: TRBJ1-3; len: 16; CDR3aa: CASRSTPRGTGNTIYF; CDR3nt: TGTGCCAGTAGATCGACACCTCGGGGTACTGGAAACACCATATATTTT
abundance: NA; d_gene: TRBD2; v_gene: TRBV7-9; j_gene: TRBJ2-3; len: 15; CDR3aa: CASRTSGRSTDTQYF; CDR3nt: TGTGCCAGCAGAACTAGCGGGAGGAGCACAGATACGCAGTATTTT
abundance: NA; d_gene: NA; v_gene: TRBV30; j_gene: TRBJ2-1; len: 11; CDR3aa: CAWSVRGEQFF; CDR3nt: TGTGCCTGGAGTGTACGAGGTGAGCAGTTCTTC
abundance: NA; d_gene: TRBD2; v_gene: TRBV4-3; j_gene: TRBJ2-3; len: 18; CDR3aa: CASSQEMGLAGVGDTQYF; CDR3nt: TGCGCCAGCAGCCAAGAAATGGGGCTAGCGGGAGTGGGAGATACGCAGTATTTT
abundance: NA; d_gene: TRBD1; v_gene: TRBV9; j_gene: TRBJ2-7; len: 15; CDR3aa: CASSVEGQGAAEQCF; CDR3nt: TGTGCCAGCAGCGTAGAGGGGCAGGGGGCGGCAGAGCAGTGCTTC
abundance: few; d_gene: NA; v_gene: TRBV11-2; j_gene: TRBJ1-6; len: 14; CDR3aa: CASSLPGLNSPLHF; CDR3nt: TGTGCCAGCAGCTTGCCAGGGCTAAATTCACCCCTCCACTTT
abundance: NA; d_gene: TRBD1; v_gene: TRBV5-1; j_gene: TRBJ1-2; len: 15; CDR3aa: CASSTTAGTGPGYTF; CDR3nt: TGCGCCAGCAGCACGACCGCCGGGACAGGGCCTGGCTACACCTTC
abundance: few; d_gene: NA; v_gene: TRBV6-1; j_gene: TRBJ1-2; len: 13; CDR3aa: CASSEAGTYGYTF; CDR3nt: TGTGCCAGCAGTGAGGCGGGAACCTATGGCTACACCTTC
abundance: NA; d_gene: TRBD1; v_gene: TRBV2; j_gene: TRBJ1-5; len: 14; CDR3aa: CASSSDRVSQPQHF; CDR3nt: TGTGCCAGCAGTTCGGACAGGGTTAGTCAGCCCCAGCATTTT
abundance: NA; d_gene: TRBD1; v_gene: TRBV11-2; j_gene: TRBJ1-6; len: 18; CDR3aa: CASSSSLQGSSYNSPLHF; CDR3nt: TGTGCCAGCAGCTCCTCACTACAGGGGAGCTCCTATAATTCACCCCTCCACTTT
abundance: NA; d_gene: TRBD1; v_gene: TRBV11-2; j_gene: TRBJ2-7; len: 16; CDR3aa: CASSLSTQTGNYEQYF; CDR3nt: TGTGCCAGCAGCTTATCGACCCAGACAGGGAACTACGAGCAGTACTTC
abundance: NA; d_gene: TRBD2; v_gene: TRBV29-1; j_gene: TRBJ2-1; len: 19; CDR3aa: CSVLNEGSSGRGIYNEQFF; CDR3nt: TGCAGCGTCTTGAATGAGGGGAGTAGCGGGAGGGGGATCTACAATGAGCAGTTCTTC
abundance: NA; d_gene: NA; v_gene: TRBV5-1; j_gene: TRBJ2-2; len: 14; CDR3aa: CASSLAVTDGGLFF; CDR3nt: TGCGCCAGCAGCTTGGCCGTTACCGACGGGGGGCTGTTTTTT
abundance: few; d_gene: NA; v_gene: TRBV7-2; j_gene: TRBJ2-4; len: 15; CDR3aa: CASSPPGRMENIQYF; CDR3nt: TGTGCCAGCAGCCCTCCGGGAAGAATGGAAAACATTCAGTACTTC
abundance: NA; d_gene: NA; v_gene: TRBV16; j_gene: TRBJ1-4; len: 16; CDR3aa: CASSLLGTAGNEKLFF; CDR3nt: TGTGCCAGCAGCCTGCTCGGGACCGCGGGGAATGAAAAACTGTTTTTT
abundance: few; d_gene: NA; v_gene: TRBV28; j_gene: TRBJ1-1; len: 14; CDR3aa: CASSILQENTEAFF; CDR3nt: TGTGCCAGCAGTATCCTACAGGAGAACACTGAAGCTTTCTTT
abundance: NA; d_gene: TRBD2; v_gene: TRBV7-9; j_gene: TRBJ2-1; len: 18; CDR3aa: CSSSLAGKRGASYNEQFF; CDR3nt: TGTTCCAGCAGCTTAGCCGGGAAGCGGGGGGCCTCCTACAATGAGCAGTTCTTC
abundance: NA; d_gene: TRBD1; v_gene: TRBV5-1; j_gene: TRBJ2-7; len: 15; CDR3aa: CASSLGLTGVYEQYF; CDR3nt: TGCGCCAGCAGCTTGGGACTTACAGGGGTCTACGAGCAGTACTTC
abundance: NA; d_gene: TRBD2; v_gene: TRBV11-2; j_gene: TRBJ2-1; len: 19; CDR3aa: CASSPEGLAGGFSYNEQFF; CDR3nt: TGTGCCAGCAGCCCCGAGGGACTAGCGGGGGGGTTTTCCTACAATGAGCAGTTCTTC
abundance: NA; d_gene: TRBD2; v_gene: TRBV28; j_gene: TRBJ2-1; len: 14; CDR3aa: CASSFASGYNEQFF; CDR3nt: TGTGCCAGCAGTTTTGCTAGCGGGTACAATGAGCAGTTCTTC
abundance: NA; d_gene: NA; v_gene: TRBV18; j_gene: TRBJ2-7; len: 14; CDR3aa: CASSPPWGGYGQYF; CDR3nt: TGTGCCAGCTCACCACCGTGGGGGGGCTACGGGCAGTACTTC
abundance: NA; d_gene: NA; v_gene: TRBV5-1; j_gene: TRBJ2-1; len: 14; CDR3aa: CASSLSGSNNEQFF; CDR3nt: TGCGCCAGCAGCTTGTCGGGGTCCAACAATGAGCAGTTCTTC
abundance: NA; d_gene: NA; v_gene: TRBV15; j_gene: TRBJ2-3; len: 18; CDR3aa: CATSRDGVVAVGTDTQYF; CDR3nt: TGTGCCACCAGCAGAGATGGGGTAGTAGCGGTTGGCACAGATACGCAGTATTTT